Listed below are T cell receptor beta chains from one sample, sequenced in a study of siplizumab effects on memory and regulatory T cells. Sequencing used immunoSEQ multiplex PCR; TCRdb keeps in-frame clones, though not all of them. This table holds about 100,000 clones, 85% to 95% found once. The specimen sequenced was non-Treg CD4+ T cells sorted from blood. Every receptor here comes from a human donor in good health. Both conserved end residues are part of each CDR3. Fields, in order: CDR3 DNA, CDR3 protein, J gene, D gene, V gene, clone size. The D gene is left open where the match is weak. Clone size is shown for a subset of rows, as once, few, many or a class of expanded clone.

CDR3nt: TGTGCCAGCAGACTAGCAGGGGCGCTGGATGAGCAGTTCTTC
CDR3aa: CASRLAGALDEQFF
j_gene: TRBJ2-1
d_gene: -
v_gene: TRBV27
abundance: -

CDR3nt: TGTGCCAGCTCACTCCAAGCCGCAGATACGCAGTATTTT
CDR3aa: CASSLQAADTQYF
j_gene: TRBJ2-3
d_gene: -
v_gene: TRBV18
abundance: -

CDR3nt: TGTGCCAGCAGATTAGCGAGACTGAACACCGGGGAGCTGTTTTTT
CDR3aa: CASRLARLNTGELFF
j_gene: TRBJ2-2
d_gene: -
v_gene: TRBV27
abundance: -

CDR3nt: TGTGCCAGCAGCTCAATGGAGGGGATTAATGAGCAGTTCTTC
CDR3aa: CASSSMEGINEQFF
j_gene: TRBJ2-1
d_gene: -
v_gene: TRBV11-2
abundance: -

CDR3nt: TGTGCCAGCAGCTTAGCGGGAGGGAGCACAGATACGCAGTATTTT
CDR3aa: CASSLAGGSTDTQYF
j_gene: TRBJ2-3
d_gene: TRBD2
v_gene: TRBV7-9
abundance: -

CDR3nt: TGTGCCAGTAGTAGTACGCGGGGCAATCAGCCCCAGCATTTT
CDR3aa: CASSSTRGNQPQHF
j_gene: TRBJ1-5
d_gene: -
v_gene: TRBV19
abundance: -

CDR3nt: TGTGCCAGCAGCTTAACACCGACTCGGACTAGCGGGAGCACAGATACGCAGTATTTT
CDR3aa: CASSLTPTRTSGSTDTQYF
j_gene: TRBJ2-3
d_gene: TRBD2
v_gene: TRBV7-3
abundance: -

CDR3nt: TGTGCCAGCCAGACGGATCAGGACTTTCCAGAGACCCAGTACTTC
CDR3aa: CASQTDQDFPETQYF
j_gene: TRBJ2-5
d_gene: -
v_gene: TRBV2
abundance: -

CDR3nt: TGTGCCATCAGTGACGGCGGGAGCGGGGAGACCCAGTACTTC
CDR3aa: CAISDGGSGETQYF
j_gene: TRBJ2-5
d_gene: TRBD2
v_gene: TRBV10-3
abundance: -

CDR3nt: TGTGCCAGCAGCAGTGACCGAAGCTCTGGAAACACCATATATTTT
CDR3aa: CASSSDRSSGNTIYF
j_gene: TRBJ1-3
d_gene: -
v_gene: TRBV9
abundance: -

CDR3nt: TGTGCCACCAGCAGAGATCGGAGGCATGAGCAGTTCTTC
CDR3aa: CATSRDRRHEQFF
j_gene: TRBJ2-1
d_gene: -
v_gene: TRBV15
abundance: -

CDR3nt: TGTGCCAGCAGTGGGATTTCCTCAGAGGGTGAAAAACTGTTTTTT
CDR3aa: CASSGISSEGEKLFF
j_gene: TRBJ1-4
d_gene: -
v_gene: TRBV6-6
abundance: -

CDR3nt: TGTGCCACCAGCAGAGAGGCTAGCGGGAGTTACGAGCAGTACTTC
CDR3aa: CATSREASGSYEQYF
j_gene: TRBJ2-7
d_gene: TRBD2
v_gene: TRBV15
abundance: -

CDR3nt: TGTGCCAGCAGTGGCCGGGACAGGGGGCTCGATGAGCAGTTCTTC
CDR3aa: CASSGRDRGLDEQFF
j_gene: TRBJ2-1
d_gene: TRBD1
v_gene: TRBV6-5
abundance: -

CDR3nt: TGTGCCAGCAGCCATTCGCGGGGGACCTACAATGAGCAGTTCTTC
CDR3aa: CASSHSRGTYNEQFF
j_gene: TRBJ2-1
d_gene: TRBD2
v_gene: TRBV4-2
abundance: -

CDR3nt: TGTGCCAGTGATTCCCGATCAAGCACAGATACGCAGTATTTT
CDR3aa: CASDSRSSTDTQYF
j_gene: TRBJ2-3
d_gene: -
v_gene: TRBV19
abundance: -

CDR3nt: TGCGCCAGCAGCCACCCGGGTCCGAACACTGAAGCTTTCTTT
CDR3aa: CASSHPGPNTEAFF
j_gene: TRBJ1-1
d_gene: -
v_gene: TRBV4-1
abundance: -

CDR3nt: TGTGCCAGTAGTTCACCGGGACAACACGAAAAACTGTTTTTT
CDR3aa: CASSSPGQHEKLFF
j_gene: TRBJ1-4
d_gene: -
v_gene: TRBV19
abundance: -

CDR3nt: TGTGCCAGCAGCTCCAGGGGACAGACCTATGGCTACACCTTC
CDR3aa: CASSSRGQTYGYTF
j_gene: TRBJ1-2
d_gene: TRBD1
v_gene: TRBV7-9
abundance: -

CDR3nt: TGTGCCAGTAGTATAGGCAGGACCCGGACCGGGGAGCTGTTTTTT
CDR3aa: CASSIGRTRTGELFF
j_gene: TRBJ2-2
d_gene: -
v_gene: TRBV19
abundance: -

CDR3nt: TGTGCCAGCAGGTACGTTAGGACAGGGTGGTTCTTC
CDR3aa: CASRYVRTGWFF
j_gene: TRBJ2-1
d_gene: TRBD1
v_gene: TRBV27
abundance: -

CDR3nt: TGTGCCAGCCGTTTGAATCACGGGGGAGAGACCCAGTACTTC
CDR3aa: CASRLNHGGETQYF
j_gene: TRBJ2-5
d_gene: -
v_gene: TRBV6-5
abundance: -

CDR3nt: TGTGCCAGCAGCAGACTAGCGGACACAGATACGCAGTATTTT
CDR3aa: CASSRLADTDTQYF
j_gene: TRBJ2-3
d_gene: TRBD2
v_gene: TRBV6-4
abundance: -

CDR3nt: TGTGCCAGCAGTTACCAAATGGATTGGAGGGGTGAGCAGTTCTTC
CDR3aa: CASSYQMDWRGEQFF
j_gene: TRBJ2-1
d_gene: -
v_gene: TRBV6-5
abundance: -

CDR3nt: TGTGCCAGCAGCGAATACAGGGGGCACAACCCTACGGGGAGCACCGGGGAGCTGTTTTTT
CDR3aa: CASSEYRGHNPTGSTGELFF
j_gene: TRBJ2-2
d_gene: -
v_gene: TRBV21-1
abundance: once

CDR3nt: TGTGCCAGCAGCTCTTCCGGCGGGGAAGAGACCCAGTACTTC
CDR3aa: CASSSSGGEETQYF
j_gene: TRBJ2-5
d_gene: -
v_gene: TRBV11-3
abundance: once

CDR3nt: TGTGCCAGCAGCCCATGGCGGGAGGAGCAGTTCTTC
CDR3aa: CASSPWREEQFF
j_gene: TRBJ2-1
d_gene: TRBD2
v_gene: TRBV14
abundance: -

CDR3nt: TGCGCCAGCAGCCAGACTGGGACAGGGGGTTCGGGTAATGAAAAACTGTTTTTT
CDR3aa: CASSQTGTGGSGNEKLFF
j_gene: TRBJ1-4
d_gene: TRBD1
v_gene: TRBV5-1
abundance: -

CDR3nt: TGTGCCAGCAGTGAGCACTCCGGTACTAGCAATTACGAGCAGTACTTC
CDR3aa: CASSEHSGTSNYEQYF
j_gene: TRBJ2-7
d_gene: -
v_gene: TRBV6-1
abundance: -

CDR3nt: TGTGCCAGCAGTGATAGCGGGGACACCGGGGAGCTGTTTTTT
CDR3aa: CASSDSGDTGELFF
j_gene: TRBJ2-2
d_gene: TRBD2
v_gene: TRBV25-1
abundance: -

CDR3nt: TGCGCCAGCAGCTTGGCGGTGGGTATTAGCACAGATACGCAGTATTTT
CDR3aa: CASSLAVGISTDTQYF
j_gene: TRBJ2-3
d_gene: -
v_gene: TRBV5-1
abundance: -

CDR3nt: TGTGCCAGCAGCTTCGAAACTAGCCCGGGGGGCAATGAGCAGTTCTTC
CDR3aa: CASSFETSPGGNEQFF
j_gene: TRBJ2-1
d_gene: TRBD2
v_gene: TRBV9
abundance: -